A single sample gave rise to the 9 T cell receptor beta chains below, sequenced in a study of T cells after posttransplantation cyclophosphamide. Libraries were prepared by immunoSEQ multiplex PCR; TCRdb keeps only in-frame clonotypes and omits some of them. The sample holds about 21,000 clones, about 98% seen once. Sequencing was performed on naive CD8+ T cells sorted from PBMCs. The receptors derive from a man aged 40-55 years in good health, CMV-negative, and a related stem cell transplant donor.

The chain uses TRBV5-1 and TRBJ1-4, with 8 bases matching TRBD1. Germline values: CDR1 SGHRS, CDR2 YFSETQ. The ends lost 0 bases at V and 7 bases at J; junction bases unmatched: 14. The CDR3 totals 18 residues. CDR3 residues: CASSLGQGALGKSEKLFF. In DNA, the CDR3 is TGCGCCAGCAGCTTGGGCCAGGGGGCGCTGGGAAAAAGTGAAAAACTGTTTTTT. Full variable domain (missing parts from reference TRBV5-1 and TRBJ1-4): KAGVTQTPRYLIKTRGQQVTLSCSPISGHRSVSWYQQTPGQGLQFLFEYFSETQRNKGNFPGRFSGRQFSNSRSEMNVSTLELGDSALYLCASSLGQGALGKSEKLFFGSGTQLSVL.

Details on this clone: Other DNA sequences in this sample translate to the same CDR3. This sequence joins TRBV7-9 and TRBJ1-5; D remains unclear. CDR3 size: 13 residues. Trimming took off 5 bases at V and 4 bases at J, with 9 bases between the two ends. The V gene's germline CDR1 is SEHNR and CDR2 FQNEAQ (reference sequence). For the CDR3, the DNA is TGTGCCAGCAGCCCGGGAGGAAATCAGCCCCAGCATTTT. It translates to CASSPGGNQPQHF.

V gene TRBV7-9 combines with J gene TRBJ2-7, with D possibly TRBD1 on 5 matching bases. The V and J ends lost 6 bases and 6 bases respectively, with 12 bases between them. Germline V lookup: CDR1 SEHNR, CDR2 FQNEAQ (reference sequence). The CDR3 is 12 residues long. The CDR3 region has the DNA TGTGCCAGCAGTTACAGGATAGGCGAGCAGTACTTC. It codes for CASSYRIGEQYF.

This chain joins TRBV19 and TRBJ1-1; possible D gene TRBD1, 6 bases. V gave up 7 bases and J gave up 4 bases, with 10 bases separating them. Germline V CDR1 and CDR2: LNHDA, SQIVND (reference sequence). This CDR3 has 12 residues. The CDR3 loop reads CASTHRATEAFF. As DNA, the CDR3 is TGTGCCAGTACTCACAGGGCCACTGAAGCTTTCTTT.

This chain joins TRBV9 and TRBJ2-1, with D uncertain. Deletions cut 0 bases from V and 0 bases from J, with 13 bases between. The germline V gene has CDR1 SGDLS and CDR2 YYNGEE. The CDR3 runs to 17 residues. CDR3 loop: CASSVEPGGSSYNEQFF. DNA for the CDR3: TGTGCCAGCAGCGTAGAGCCTGGTGGTAGCTCCTACAATGAGCAGTTCTTC.

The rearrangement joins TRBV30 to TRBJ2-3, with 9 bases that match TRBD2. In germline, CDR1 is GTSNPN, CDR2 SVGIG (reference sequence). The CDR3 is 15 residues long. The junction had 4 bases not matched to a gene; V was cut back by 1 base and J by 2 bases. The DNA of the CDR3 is TGTGCCTGGAGTGGGGCGGGAGGGTTCACAGATACGCAGTATTTT. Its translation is CAWSGAGGFTDTQYF.

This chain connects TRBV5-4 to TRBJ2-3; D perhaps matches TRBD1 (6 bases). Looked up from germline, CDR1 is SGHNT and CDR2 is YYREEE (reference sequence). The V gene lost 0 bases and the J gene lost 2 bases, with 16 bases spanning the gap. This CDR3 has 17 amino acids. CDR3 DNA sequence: TGTGCCAGCAGCTTGGAAAGTGGGGACATATCCACAGATACGCAGTATTTT. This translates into CASSLESGDISTDTQYF.

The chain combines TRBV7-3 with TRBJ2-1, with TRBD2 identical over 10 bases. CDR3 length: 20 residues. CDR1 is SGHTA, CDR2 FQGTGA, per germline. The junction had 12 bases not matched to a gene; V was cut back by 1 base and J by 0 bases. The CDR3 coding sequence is TGTGCCAGCAGCTTAAACCCCCCTAGCGGGAGTATGTACTCCTACAATGAGCAGTTCTTC. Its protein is CASSLNPPSGSMYSYNEQFF.

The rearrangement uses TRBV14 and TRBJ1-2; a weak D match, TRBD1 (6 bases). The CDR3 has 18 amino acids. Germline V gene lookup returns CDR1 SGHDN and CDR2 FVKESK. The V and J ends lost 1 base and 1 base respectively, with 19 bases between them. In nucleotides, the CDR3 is TGTGCCAGCAGCCAAGGGATCCTCAGGGGCGGCGATAACTATGGCTACACCTTC. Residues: CASSQGILRGGDNYGYTF.